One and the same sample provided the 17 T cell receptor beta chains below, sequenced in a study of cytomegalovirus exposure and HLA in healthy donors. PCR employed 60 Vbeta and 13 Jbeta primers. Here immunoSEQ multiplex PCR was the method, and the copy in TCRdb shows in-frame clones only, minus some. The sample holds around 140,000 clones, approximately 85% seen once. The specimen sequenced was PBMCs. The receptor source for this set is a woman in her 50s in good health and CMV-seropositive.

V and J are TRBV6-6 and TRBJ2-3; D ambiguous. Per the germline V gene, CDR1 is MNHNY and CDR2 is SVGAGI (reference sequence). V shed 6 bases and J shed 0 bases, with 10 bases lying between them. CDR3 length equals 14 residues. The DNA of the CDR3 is TGTGCCAGCAGCCCCGGAGTAAGCACAGATACGCAGTATTTT. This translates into CASSPGVSTDTQYF.

For the CDR3, the DNA is TGTGCCAGCTCACCAGGGACATCTACCTACGAGCAGTACTTC. This codes for CASSPGTSTYEQYF. The chain is built from TRBV18 and TRBJ2-7; possibly TRBD1 for D (6 bases). Trimming left V 2 bases short and J 2 bases short, with 10 bases between. Per the germline V gene, CDR1 is KGHSH and CDR2 is LQKENI. The CDR3 has 14 amino acids.

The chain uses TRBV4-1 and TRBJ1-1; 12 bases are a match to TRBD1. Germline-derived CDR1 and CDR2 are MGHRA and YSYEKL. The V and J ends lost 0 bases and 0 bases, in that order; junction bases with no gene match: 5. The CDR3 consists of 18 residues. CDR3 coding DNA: TGCGCCAGCAGCCAAGAACGTGGGACAGGGGGCATGAACACTGAAGCTTTCTTT. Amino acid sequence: CASSQERGTGGMNTEAFF.

The DNA for the CDR3 is TGTGCCAGCAGCGAGTGGGGGGGCAGCAATGAGCAGTTCTTC. Protein product: CASSEWGGSNEQFF. The chain carries TRBV13 and TRBJ2-1; a weak D match, TRBD2 (7 bases). This CDR3 is built from 14 residues. Trimming pared 5 bases from V and 6 bases from J, leaving 14 bases between. Germline CDR1 PRHDT, CDR2 FYEKMQ (reference sequence).

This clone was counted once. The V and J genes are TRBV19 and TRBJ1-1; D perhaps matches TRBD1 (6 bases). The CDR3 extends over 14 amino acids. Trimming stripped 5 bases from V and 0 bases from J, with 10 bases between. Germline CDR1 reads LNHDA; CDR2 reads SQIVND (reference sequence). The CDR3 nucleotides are TGTGCCAGTAGTCCGGACAGCATGAACACTGAAGCTTTCTTT. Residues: CASSPDSMNTEAFF. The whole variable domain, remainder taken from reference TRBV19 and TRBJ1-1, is DGGITQSPKYLFRKEGQNVTLSCEQNLNHDAMYWYRQDPGQGLRLIYYSQIVNDFQKGDIAEGYSVSREKKESFPLTVTSAQKNPTAFYLCASSPDSMNTEAFFGQGTRLTVV.

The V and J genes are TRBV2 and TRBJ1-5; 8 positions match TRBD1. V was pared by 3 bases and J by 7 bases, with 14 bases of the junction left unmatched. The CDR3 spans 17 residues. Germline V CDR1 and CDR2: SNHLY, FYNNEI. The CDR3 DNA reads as TGTGCCAGCAGTGACAACCAGGGGGCGCCGGGTAAACAGCCCCAGCATTTT. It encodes CASSDNQGAPGKQPQHF.

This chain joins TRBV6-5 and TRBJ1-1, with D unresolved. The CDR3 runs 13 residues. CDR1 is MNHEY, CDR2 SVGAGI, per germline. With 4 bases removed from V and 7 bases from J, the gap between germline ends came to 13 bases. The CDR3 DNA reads TGTGCCAGCAGTTCCACAGTCTTGGGTGAAGCTTTCTTT. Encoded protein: CASSSTVLGEAFF.

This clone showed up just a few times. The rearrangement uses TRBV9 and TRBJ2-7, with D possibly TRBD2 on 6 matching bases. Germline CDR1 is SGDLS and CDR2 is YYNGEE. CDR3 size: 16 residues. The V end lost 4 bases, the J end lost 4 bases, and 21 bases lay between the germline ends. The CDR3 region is CASSPHEWGAGYEQYF. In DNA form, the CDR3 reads TGTGCCAGCAGCCCTCACGAGTGGGGCGCGGGGTACGAGCAGTACTTC.

CDR3 region: CASSPTGGADQPQHF. CDR3 DNA sequence: TGCGCCAGCAGTCCTACAGGGGGAGCGGATCAGCCCCAGCATTTT. The J gene is TRBJ1-5, the V gene TRBV23-1; 8 bases align to TRBD1. TRBV23-1 is an ORF; its function is uncertain. The CDR3 covers 15 residues. The J segment lost 5 bases and the V segment lost 4 bases, leaving 7 bases of the junction unmatched.

The CDR3 DNA reads as TGTGCCAGCAGCTTAGCGGACAGGGGGTACACCGGGGAGCTGTTTTTT. Its protein is CASSLADRGYTGELFF. This chain connects TRBV7-8 to TRBJ2-2, with 10 bases that match TRBD1. Trimming removed 0 bases from V and 3 bases from J; junction bases left unmatched: 1. This CDR3 has 16 amino acids. CDR1 and CDR2 from the germline V gene are SGHVS and FQNEAQ.

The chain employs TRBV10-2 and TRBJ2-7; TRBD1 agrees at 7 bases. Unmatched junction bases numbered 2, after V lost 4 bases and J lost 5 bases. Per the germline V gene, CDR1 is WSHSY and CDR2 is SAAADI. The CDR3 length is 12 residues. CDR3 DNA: TGCGCCAGCAGTGGCACAGGGGACGAGCAGTACTTC. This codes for CASSGTGDEQYF.

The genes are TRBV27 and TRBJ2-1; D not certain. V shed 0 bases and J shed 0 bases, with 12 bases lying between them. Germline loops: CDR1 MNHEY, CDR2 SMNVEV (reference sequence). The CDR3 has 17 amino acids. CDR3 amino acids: CASSLSKLVSSYNEQFF. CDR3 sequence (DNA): TGTGCCAGCAGTTTATCTAAACTTGTAAGCTCCTACAATGAGCAGTTCTTC.

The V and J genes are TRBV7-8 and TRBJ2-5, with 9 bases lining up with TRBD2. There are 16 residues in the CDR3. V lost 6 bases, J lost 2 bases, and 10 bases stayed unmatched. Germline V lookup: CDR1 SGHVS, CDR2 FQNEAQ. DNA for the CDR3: TGTGCCAGCAGACTCGGGGTAGCGGGAGTACAAGAGACCCAGTACTTC. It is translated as CASRLGVAGVQETQYF.

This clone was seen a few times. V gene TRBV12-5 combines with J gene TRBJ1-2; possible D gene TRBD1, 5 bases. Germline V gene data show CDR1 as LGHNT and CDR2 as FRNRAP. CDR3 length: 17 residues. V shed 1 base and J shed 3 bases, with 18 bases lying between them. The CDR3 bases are TGTGCTAGTGGTTTGGAAACCCGGGGGGTAGTGGACTATGGCTACACCTTC. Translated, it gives CASGLETRGVVDYGYTF.

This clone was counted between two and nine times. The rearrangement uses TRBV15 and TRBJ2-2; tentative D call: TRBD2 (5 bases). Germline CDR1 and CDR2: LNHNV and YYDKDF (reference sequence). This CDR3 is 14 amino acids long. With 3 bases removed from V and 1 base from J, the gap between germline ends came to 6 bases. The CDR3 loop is CATSRAGNTGELFF. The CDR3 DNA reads TGTGCCACCAGCAGGGCGGGGAACACCGGGGAGCTGTTTTTT. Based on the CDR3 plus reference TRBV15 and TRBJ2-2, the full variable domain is DAMVIQNPRYQVTQFGKPVTLSCSQTLNHNVMYWYQQKSSQAPKLLFHYYDKDFNNEADTPDNFQSRRPNTSFCFLDIRSPGLGDTAMYLCATSRAGNTGELFFGEGSRLTVL.

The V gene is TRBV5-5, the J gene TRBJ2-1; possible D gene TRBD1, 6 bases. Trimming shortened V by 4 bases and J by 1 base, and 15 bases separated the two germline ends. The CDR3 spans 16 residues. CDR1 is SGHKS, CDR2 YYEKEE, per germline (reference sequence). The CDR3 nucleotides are TGTGCCAGCAGCAAAAACAGGGTGGGATCCTACAATGAGCAGTTCTTC. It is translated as CASSKNRVGSYNEQFF.

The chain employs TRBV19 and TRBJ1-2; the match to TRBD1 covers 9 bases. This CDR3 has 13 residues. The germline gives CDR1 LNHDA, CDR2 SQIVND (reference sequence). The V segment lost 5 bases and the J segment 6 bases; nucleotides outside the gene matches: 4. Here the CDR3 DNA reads TGTGCCAGTAGTTGGGACAGGGACCATGGCTACACCTTC. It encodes CASSWDRDHGYTF.